The next 27 T cell receptor beta chains were all read from a single sample in a study of prognosis after radiotherapy for stage I lung cancer. Amplicons of TCR beta CDR3 were generated from genomic DNA by two-round multiplex PCR. Round-one PCR had primers specific to each TRBV and TRBJ gene. TCRdb itself ran the multiplex PCR reads through MiXCR, one entry per CDR3 protein. The repertoire includes about 15,000 distinct CDR3 sequences, around 40% of them detected once, and less than 50% sits in the top ten. This specimen was PBMCs, taken before or after stereotactic body radiation therapy (not recorded which). The receptors here all came from a donor aged 50 or older with non-small cell lung cancer.

In regard to this clonotype: Compared with germline, one end of the junction differs, possibly owing to a read error. The chain is built from TRBV6-1 and TRBJ2-2; D is unresolved. The CDR3 loop spans 15 amino acids. Germline V CDR1 and CDR2: MNHNS, SASEGT. In DNA, the CDR3 is TGTTCCAGCAGGCAGACGTACGGCTACACCGGGGAGCTGTTTTTT. Its translation: CSSRQTYGYTGELFF.

Regarding this clonotype: One base separates it from a far larger clone, so it is likely a read error. The chain uses TRBV6-5 and TRBJ2-1; D is uncertain. The CDR3 runs 13 residues. Trimming pared 7 bases from V and 8 bases from J, leaving 15 bases between. The germline gives CDR1 MNHEY, CDR2 SVGAGI. CDR3 DNA: TGTGCCAGCATCTACCCCGGTGGCCATGAGCAGTTCTTC. This sequence encodes CASIYPGGHEQFF.

As regards this clonotype: Because it lacks the conserved phenylalanine or tryptophan at the end, this CDR3 is likely a read error. The chain carries TRBV6-2 or TRBV6-3 and TRBJ2-1; 7 nucleotides line up with TRBD1. In germline, CDR1 is MNHEY, CDR2 SVGEGT. The CDR3 runs 12 residues. The CDR3 DNA reads as TGTGCCGGAGAGGGGGCTGGCAATGAACAGTTCTCC. Translating it yields CAGEGAGNEQFS.

This clonotype is judged medium-sized. For the CDR3, the DNA is TGTGCCAGCAGTTTAGGGACAGGGTGGTTGGATGAGCAGTTCTTC. Amino acid sequence: CASSLGTGWLDEQFF. This chain joins TRBV27 and TRBJ2-1; 9 bases map to TRBD1. V dropped 2 bases and J dropped 8; count of bases not matched to a gene: 7. CDR3 size: 15 residues. Germline V lookup: CDR1 MNHEY, CDR2 SMNVEV (reference sequence).

This clonotype is medium-sized (0.01 to 0.1%) in the sample. CDR3 coding DNA: TGTGCCACGAGGAGGGGGAGCGAGCAGTTCTTC. The encoded protein is CATRRGSEQFF. The genes are TRBV6-1 and TRBJ2-1; the D call may be TRBD1 or TRBD2 (6 bases each). Germline CDR1 MNHNS, CDR2 SASEGT. CDR3 length equals 11 residues. The germline V and J ends were trimmed by 10 bases and 10 bases, with 14 bases remaining between them.

This clonotype has ten or more counts. The V call is TRBV20-1, the J call TRBJ1-5; tentatively, D is TRBD1 (6 bases). Between the trimmed V and J ends, which lost 1 base and 5 bases, there was a span of 12 bases. The CDR3 extends over 14 amino acids. Per the germline V gene, CDR1 is DFQATT and CDR2 is SNEGSKA (reference sequence). As DNA, the CDR3 is TGCAGTGCTAGAGCGGGAGGGGGGGATCAGCCCCAGCATTTT. It translates to CSARAGGGDQPQHF.

With respect to this clonotype: The CDR3 does not end in the conserved phenylalanine or tryptophan, so this is likely a read error. The chain is built from TRBV19 and TRBJ2-7; tentative D call: TRBD1 (5 bases). V was clipped by 10 bases and J by 6 bases, with 19 bases between them. This CDR3 contains 13 residues. The germline gives CDR1 LNHDA, CDR2 SQIVND (reference sequence). This chain's CDR3 is CATQTRMQGEQYL. The CDR3 nucleotides read TGTGCCACACAGACCAGGATGCAGGGCGAGCAGTACTTA.

Turning to this clonotype: It may be a read error: a sequence one base away is much more abundant. The chain employs TRBV4-1 and TRBJ2-7; D possibly matches TRBD1 or TRBD2 (5 bases each). The V end was cut by 4 bases, the J end by 6 bases, with 22 bases between. The CDR3 extends over 16 amino acids. Germline CDR1 is MGHRA and CDR2 is YSYEKL. The CDR3 loop reads CASSPYSGACSLEQYF. Here the CDR3 DNA reads TGCGCCAGCAGCCCTTATTCCGGGGCATGTTCCCTCGAGCAGTACTTC.

The J gene is TRBJ1-2, the V gene TRBV20-1, with 9 bases aligning to TRBD1. J gave up 8 bases and V 4 bases, and 14 bases lay outside the gene matches. Germline V gives CDR1 DFQATT, CDR2 SNEGSKA (reference sequence). This CDR3 spans 15 amino acids. The CDR3 here is CSATRRDRVAEGYTF. CDR3 nucleotides: TGCAGTGCTACCCGGCGGGACAGGGTGGCGGAAGGCTACACCTTC.

Ten or more counts support this clonotype. The V and J genes are TRBV20-1 and TRBJ1-1, with 8 bases fitting TRBD1. In germline, CDR1 is DFQATT, CDR2 SNEGSKA (reference sequence). The length of the CDR3 is 13 residues. J was trimmed by 5 bases and V by 2 bases; bases with no gene match: 4. CDR3 amino acids: CSARRQGNTEAFF. CDR3 bases: TGCAGTGCTAGAAGACAGGGGAATACTGAAGCTTTCTTT.

The rearrangement links TRBV11-2 to TRBJ1-1, with TRBD1 matching over 10 bases. After removal of 5 bases from V and 5 bases from J, the junction contained 5 bases not matched to a gene. Germline lookup yields CDR1 SGHAT and CDR2 FQNNGV. This CDR3 is built from 14 residues. The CDR3 nucleotides are TGTGCCAGCAGCCCGACAGGGGGCGGGACTGAAGCTTTCTTT. The encoded protein is CASSPTGGGTEAFF.

This clonotype has a count of ten or more. This chain joins TRBV4-2 and TRBJ2-7, with D possibly being TRBD2 (5 bases). V was cut by 1 base and J by 3 bases, with 10 bases left in between. The germline gives CDR1 LGHNA, CDR2 YNFKEQ. The CDR3 covers 14 residues. CDR3 DNA sequence: TGTGCCAGCAGCCAAGGGACGGGAAACTACGAGCAGTACTTC. Protein sequence: CASSQGTGNYEQYF.

Notes on this clonotype: One end of the junction is discordant with germline, which a read error may explain. The chain has TRBV6-2 or TRBV6-3 and TRBJ2-1; no reliable D call. The length of the CDR3 is 16 residues. In germline, CDR1 is MNHEY, CDR2 SVGEGT. The CDR3 loop reads CARSFQQGFSYNEQFF. The DNA for the CDR3 is TGTGCCCGCAGTTTCCAGCAAGGGTTCTCCTACAATGAGCAGTTCTTC.

With respect to this clonotype: A much larger clonotype is one base distant, so this may be a read error. The chain joins TRBV2 to TRBJ2-4; 7 bases match TRBD2. The trim removed 6 bases at V and 3 bases at J, leaving 8 bases unmatched. Germline V lookup: CDR1 SNHLY, CDR2 FYNNEI. The CDR3 has 15 residues. The CDR3 spells CASRLTRGDKNIQYF. Written as DNA, the CDR3 is TGTGCCAGCAGACTTACTCGGGGGGACAAAAACATTCAGTACTTC.

This clonotype was counted ten times or more. This rearrangement joins TRBV10-2 to TRBJ1-6; tentatively, D is TRBD1 (5 bases). The V end lost 6 bases, the J end lost 6 bases, and 15 bases lay between the germline ends. CDR1 is WSHSY, CDR2 SAAADI, per germline. The CDR3 runs to 15 residues. The CDR3 sequence is CASRPGGQGNSPLHF. CDR3 in DNA: TGCGCCAGCAGGCCCGGAGGGCAGGGTAATTCACCCCTCCACTTT.

This clonotype was seen many times. The rearrangement links TRBV7-2 to TRBJ2-5; unclear D gene. Germline V gene data show CDR1 as SGHTA and CDR2 as FQGNSA. CDR3 size: 14 residues. Deletions cut 4 bases from V and 2 bases from J, with 11 bases between. CDR3 DNA: TGTGCCAGCAGCTCCTCGTTCGGGCAAGAGACCCAGTACTTC. Translated, it gives CASSSSFGQETQYF.

There are many counts of this clonotype. The gene calls are TRBV20-1 and TRBJ2-1; TRBD2 aligns across 13 bases. The CDR3 covers 18 residues. The germline V gene has CDR1 DFQATT and CDR2 SNEGSKA (reference sequence). V lost 1 base to trimming and J lost 3 bases; unmatched junction nucleotides: 9. The CDR3 region is CSARATSGGPLYYNEQFF. DNA of the CDR3: TGCAGTGCTAGAGCGACTAGCGGGGGGCCCTTATACTACAATGAGCAGTTCTTC.

By frequency in the sample, this clonotype is medium-sized. This rearrangement joins TRBV6-2 or TRBV6-3 to TRBJ2-3, with 12 bases identical to TRBD2. Germline V gene sequence: CDR1 MNHEY, CDR2 SVGEGT. V dropped 6 bases and J dropped 1; count of bases not matched to a gene: 2. This CDR3 is 15 amino acids long. The CDR3 spells CASSRLAGGTDTQYF. CDR3 nucleotides: TGTGCCAGCAGCAGACTAGCGGGAGGCACAGATACGCAGTATTTT.

Comments on this clonotype: One base separates it from a far larger clone, so it is likely a read error. V and J are TRBV25-1 and TRBJ2-5; perhaps TRBD2 as D (6 bases). The J call may be mistaken, given a closer DNA end match to TRBJ2-1. The CDR3 is made up of 14 amino acids. CDR1 is MGHDK and CDR2 is SYGVNS in the germline V gene. The DNA for the CDR3 is TGTGCCAGCAGCTCGGGGGTTCTTGACAATGAGCAGTTCTTC. Its translation is CASSSGVLDNEQFF.

Sample share makes this clonotype medium-sized. The gene calls are TRBV6-9 and TRBJ2-2; D gene unclear. Germline CDR1 and CDR2: MNHGY and SVAAGI. V lost 3 bases and J lost 5, with 7 bases in between. The CDR3 is 13 amino acids. The CDR3 protein is CASSYPPTGELFF. The CDR3, as DNA: TGTGCCAGCAGTTACCCGCCGACCGGGGAGCTGTTTTTT.

This clonotype appeared many times. This chain uses TRBV20-1 with TRBJ2-3; D not resolved. The V gene lost 1 base and the J gene lost 2 bases, with 4 bases spanning the gap. The CDR3 contains 12 residues. Per germline, CDR1 DFQATT and CDR2 SNEGSKA (reference sequence). CDR3 nucleotide sequence: TGCAGTGCTAGAGGTGCCACAGATACGCAGTATTTT. Its protein is CSARGATDTQYF.

This clonotype is categorized as medium-sized (0.01 to 0.1%). The V call is TRBV6-2 or TRBV6-3, the J call TRBJ2-3, with TRBD2 identical over 11 bases. Trimming removed 2 bases from V and 7 bases from J; junction bases left unmatched: 14. Germline CDR1 and CDR2: MNHEY and SVGEGT. This CDR3 spans 18 amino acids. The CDR3 here is CASSYEPTSGSLRNTQYF. The CDR3 DNA follows: TGTGCCAGCAGTTACGAACCAACTAGCGGGAGTTTGCGAAATACGCAGTATTTT.

A single count supports this clonotype. The gene calls are TRBV6-1 and TRBJ1-2; D remains ambiguous. CDR3 length equals 13 residues. Germline V lookup: CDR1 MNHNS, CDR2 SASEGT. The V and J ends lost 8 bases and 10 bases respectively, with 20 bases between them. The CDR3 loop is CASFPAIGADYTF. In DNA form, the CDR3 reads TGTGCCAGCTTTCCTGCGATTGGCGCTGACTACACCTTC.

This clonotype was detected ten times or more. The chain employs TRBV7-9 and TRBJ2-5; D is perhaps TRBD1 (6 bases). Germline CDR1 and CDR2: SEHNR and FQNEAQ (reference sequence). Trimming took off 3 bases at V and 5 bases at J, with 10 bases between the two ends. This CDR3 is built from 13 residues. As DNA, the CDR3 is TGTGCCAGCAGCTTTGGGGGCGAGGAGACCCAGTACTTC. Amino acid sequence: CASSFGGEETQYF.

This clonotype was detected ten times or more. The gene calls are TRBV6-4 and TRBJ2-7; D unclear. V was pared by 9 bases and J by 1 base, with 10 bases between. The CDR3 sequence is 12 residues long. Per germline, CDR1 MRHNA and CDR2 SNTAGT. As DNA, the CDR3 is TGTGCCAGAAGGTGGCTATCCTACGAGCAGTACTTC. It encodes CARRWLSYEQYF.

This clonotype was observed many times. The genes are TRBV9 and TRBJ2-7, with 9 bases matching TRBD2. The trim removed 3 bases at V and 0 bases at J, leaving 1 base unmatched. Germline values: CDR1 SGDLS, CDR2 YYNGEE. The CDR3 runs 14 residues. DNA for the CDR3: TGTGCCAGCAGCGAACTAGCGGGCTCCTACGAGCAGTACTTC. Residues: CASSELAGSYEQYF. Full variable domain (remainder filled in from reference TRBV9 and TRBJ2-7): DSGVTQTPKHLITATGQRVTLRCSPRSGDLSVYWYQQSLDQGLQFLIQYYNGEERAKGNILERFSAQQFPDLHSELNLSSLELGDSALYFCASSELAGSYEQYFGPGTRLTVT.

At least ten counts were recorded for this clonotype. This could be a read error, since a much larger clone is one nucleotide away. V gene TRBV6-1 combines with J gene TRBJ2-7; D may correspond to TRBD1 or TRBD2 (5 bases each). CDR1 is MNHNS and CDR2 is SASEGT in the germline V gene. The CDR3 is made up of 12 amino acids. The CDR3 coding sequence is TGTGCCAGCAGTGAAGTGGGGGTCGAGCAGCACTTC. Encoded protein: CASSEVGVEQHF.